This T cell receptor beta chain was obtained from a study of human thymus T cells (TCRdb year 2020). Turning to the overall study: The study characterized TCR alpha and beta repertoires from fewer than ten infant thymus samples and a few related peripheral blood samples. The cohort included about six male and a couple of female infants, with donor ages spanning 7 to 244 days.

The immunoSEQ multiplex PCR assay was used to amplify the TCRB and TCRAD loci from a standardized amount of quality-controlled genomic DNA. The amplicons spanned the V(D)J region and were long enough to cover the CDR3 and allow V and J genes to be identified. The commercial immunoSEQ service was used to sequence amplicons on an Illumina platform. In the original analysis: Primer bias and sequencing errors were corrected using previously described methods, and TCRAD and TCRB definitions followed the IMGT database. Repertoires were analysed with immunoSEQ Analyzer 3.0 and VDJTools, covering basic statistics, V/J segment usage, diversity estimates, rarefaction and pairwise overlap. Diversity was estimated using the Chao1, ChaoE, Efron-Thisted, Shannon and inverse Simpson indices, and was also estimated on datasets down-sampled to the size of the smallest sample. Repertoire overlap was determined by strict matching of CDR3 nucleotide sequence, V gene and J gene, and Jaccard-based multidimensional scaling clustering was applied. Drawn from immuneACCESS, this table holds only the in-frame rearrangements with V and J called that TCRdb kept. Clones are partly lost; checked studies trace under half to an unresolved V gene and leave the rest unexplained. Clone size and the V and J calls come from that table; the DNA yielded D and trimming. The sample yields some 50,000 clones; 95% were counted once. Under 0.2% of the sample goes to the ten largest clones.

The germline V gene encodes CDR1 SQVTM and CDR2 ANQGSEA. The CDR3, from cysteine to phenylalanine, totals 13 residues. CDR3 DNA is the only sequence kept; it has 39 bases, read in frame from the first base. At the junction V is shortened by 5 bases and J by 5 bases; bases outside the gene matches: 5. Concerning this clone: What antigen it recognizes has not been identified. The sample holds no much larger clone one base away, and base qualities are not on file.

The donors were immunologically healthy infants in Finland who had open corrective cardiac surgery for congenital heart defects. During surgery, a small about 0.5-1 mL aliquot of peripheral blood was collected from four of the eight donors. Genomic DNA from blood samples was extracted from all available leukocytes rather than from a fixed cell number. ACK lysis buffer was used to remove erythrocytes from blood, and the leukocytes were stored at -70 degrees C as pellets. A QIAsymphony instrument was used to extract genomic DNA from the frozen cell pellets. What the authors observed across the whole study: On average, thymus samples yielded hundreds of thousands of unique TCRB clonotypes, whereas blood samples yielded around 84,000. Both the thymic and the peripheral blood repertoires appeared to show biased V and J gene segment usage.

The TCR was taken from a girl less than two years old with a congenital heart defect but otherwise immunologically healthy. Material: blood. The V and J segments used are TRBV29-1 and TRBJ2-5; TRBD2 fits 10 bases in the junction. At the DNA level, the sequence is TGCAGCGTTAGAACTAGCGGGACGGAGACCCAGTACTTC. This yields the protein CSVRTSGTETQYF.